This T cell receptor (beta chain) originates from a study of blood T cell repertoires in COVID-19. As to this clone: An end of the junction differs from the germline gene, which may be a read error.

The CDR3 covers 14 residues. CDR1 is SSHAT, CDR2 FNYEAQ, per germline (reference sequence). Assay: immunoSEQ multiplex PCR; the TCRdb copy retains only in-frame clones and omits some. The top ten clones hold over 9.5% of a sample with 150,000 to 200,000 clones, about nine tenths of them seen once. This TCR derives from a woman between 55 and 75 years old with COVID-19, enrolled during active disease. The chain has TRBV7-7 and TRBJ2-7; 7 bases are a match to TRBD1. Sequenced material: peripheral blood. CDR3 region: CASSPAGGSYEQYF. The CDR3 nucleotides read TGTGCTAGCAGCCCAGCAGGGGGTTCCTACGAGCAGTACTTC.